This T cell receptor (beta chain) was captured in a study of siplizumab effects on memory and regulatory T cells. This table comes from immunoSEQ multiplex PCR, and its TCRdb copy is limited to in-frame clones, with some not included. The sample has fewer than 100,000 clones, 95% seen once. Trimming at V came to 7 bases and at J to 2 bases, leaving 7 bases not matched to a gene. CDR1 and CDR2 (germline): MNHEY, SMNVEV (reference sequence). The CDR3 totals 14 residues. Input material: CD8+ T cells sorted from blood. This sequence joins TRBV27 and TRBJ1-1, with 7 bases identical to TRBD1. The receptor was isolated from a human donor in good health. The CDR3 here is CASTDRVGNTEAFF. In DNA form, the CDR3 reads TGTGCCAGCACTGACAGGGTTGGAAACACTGAAGCTTTCTTT.